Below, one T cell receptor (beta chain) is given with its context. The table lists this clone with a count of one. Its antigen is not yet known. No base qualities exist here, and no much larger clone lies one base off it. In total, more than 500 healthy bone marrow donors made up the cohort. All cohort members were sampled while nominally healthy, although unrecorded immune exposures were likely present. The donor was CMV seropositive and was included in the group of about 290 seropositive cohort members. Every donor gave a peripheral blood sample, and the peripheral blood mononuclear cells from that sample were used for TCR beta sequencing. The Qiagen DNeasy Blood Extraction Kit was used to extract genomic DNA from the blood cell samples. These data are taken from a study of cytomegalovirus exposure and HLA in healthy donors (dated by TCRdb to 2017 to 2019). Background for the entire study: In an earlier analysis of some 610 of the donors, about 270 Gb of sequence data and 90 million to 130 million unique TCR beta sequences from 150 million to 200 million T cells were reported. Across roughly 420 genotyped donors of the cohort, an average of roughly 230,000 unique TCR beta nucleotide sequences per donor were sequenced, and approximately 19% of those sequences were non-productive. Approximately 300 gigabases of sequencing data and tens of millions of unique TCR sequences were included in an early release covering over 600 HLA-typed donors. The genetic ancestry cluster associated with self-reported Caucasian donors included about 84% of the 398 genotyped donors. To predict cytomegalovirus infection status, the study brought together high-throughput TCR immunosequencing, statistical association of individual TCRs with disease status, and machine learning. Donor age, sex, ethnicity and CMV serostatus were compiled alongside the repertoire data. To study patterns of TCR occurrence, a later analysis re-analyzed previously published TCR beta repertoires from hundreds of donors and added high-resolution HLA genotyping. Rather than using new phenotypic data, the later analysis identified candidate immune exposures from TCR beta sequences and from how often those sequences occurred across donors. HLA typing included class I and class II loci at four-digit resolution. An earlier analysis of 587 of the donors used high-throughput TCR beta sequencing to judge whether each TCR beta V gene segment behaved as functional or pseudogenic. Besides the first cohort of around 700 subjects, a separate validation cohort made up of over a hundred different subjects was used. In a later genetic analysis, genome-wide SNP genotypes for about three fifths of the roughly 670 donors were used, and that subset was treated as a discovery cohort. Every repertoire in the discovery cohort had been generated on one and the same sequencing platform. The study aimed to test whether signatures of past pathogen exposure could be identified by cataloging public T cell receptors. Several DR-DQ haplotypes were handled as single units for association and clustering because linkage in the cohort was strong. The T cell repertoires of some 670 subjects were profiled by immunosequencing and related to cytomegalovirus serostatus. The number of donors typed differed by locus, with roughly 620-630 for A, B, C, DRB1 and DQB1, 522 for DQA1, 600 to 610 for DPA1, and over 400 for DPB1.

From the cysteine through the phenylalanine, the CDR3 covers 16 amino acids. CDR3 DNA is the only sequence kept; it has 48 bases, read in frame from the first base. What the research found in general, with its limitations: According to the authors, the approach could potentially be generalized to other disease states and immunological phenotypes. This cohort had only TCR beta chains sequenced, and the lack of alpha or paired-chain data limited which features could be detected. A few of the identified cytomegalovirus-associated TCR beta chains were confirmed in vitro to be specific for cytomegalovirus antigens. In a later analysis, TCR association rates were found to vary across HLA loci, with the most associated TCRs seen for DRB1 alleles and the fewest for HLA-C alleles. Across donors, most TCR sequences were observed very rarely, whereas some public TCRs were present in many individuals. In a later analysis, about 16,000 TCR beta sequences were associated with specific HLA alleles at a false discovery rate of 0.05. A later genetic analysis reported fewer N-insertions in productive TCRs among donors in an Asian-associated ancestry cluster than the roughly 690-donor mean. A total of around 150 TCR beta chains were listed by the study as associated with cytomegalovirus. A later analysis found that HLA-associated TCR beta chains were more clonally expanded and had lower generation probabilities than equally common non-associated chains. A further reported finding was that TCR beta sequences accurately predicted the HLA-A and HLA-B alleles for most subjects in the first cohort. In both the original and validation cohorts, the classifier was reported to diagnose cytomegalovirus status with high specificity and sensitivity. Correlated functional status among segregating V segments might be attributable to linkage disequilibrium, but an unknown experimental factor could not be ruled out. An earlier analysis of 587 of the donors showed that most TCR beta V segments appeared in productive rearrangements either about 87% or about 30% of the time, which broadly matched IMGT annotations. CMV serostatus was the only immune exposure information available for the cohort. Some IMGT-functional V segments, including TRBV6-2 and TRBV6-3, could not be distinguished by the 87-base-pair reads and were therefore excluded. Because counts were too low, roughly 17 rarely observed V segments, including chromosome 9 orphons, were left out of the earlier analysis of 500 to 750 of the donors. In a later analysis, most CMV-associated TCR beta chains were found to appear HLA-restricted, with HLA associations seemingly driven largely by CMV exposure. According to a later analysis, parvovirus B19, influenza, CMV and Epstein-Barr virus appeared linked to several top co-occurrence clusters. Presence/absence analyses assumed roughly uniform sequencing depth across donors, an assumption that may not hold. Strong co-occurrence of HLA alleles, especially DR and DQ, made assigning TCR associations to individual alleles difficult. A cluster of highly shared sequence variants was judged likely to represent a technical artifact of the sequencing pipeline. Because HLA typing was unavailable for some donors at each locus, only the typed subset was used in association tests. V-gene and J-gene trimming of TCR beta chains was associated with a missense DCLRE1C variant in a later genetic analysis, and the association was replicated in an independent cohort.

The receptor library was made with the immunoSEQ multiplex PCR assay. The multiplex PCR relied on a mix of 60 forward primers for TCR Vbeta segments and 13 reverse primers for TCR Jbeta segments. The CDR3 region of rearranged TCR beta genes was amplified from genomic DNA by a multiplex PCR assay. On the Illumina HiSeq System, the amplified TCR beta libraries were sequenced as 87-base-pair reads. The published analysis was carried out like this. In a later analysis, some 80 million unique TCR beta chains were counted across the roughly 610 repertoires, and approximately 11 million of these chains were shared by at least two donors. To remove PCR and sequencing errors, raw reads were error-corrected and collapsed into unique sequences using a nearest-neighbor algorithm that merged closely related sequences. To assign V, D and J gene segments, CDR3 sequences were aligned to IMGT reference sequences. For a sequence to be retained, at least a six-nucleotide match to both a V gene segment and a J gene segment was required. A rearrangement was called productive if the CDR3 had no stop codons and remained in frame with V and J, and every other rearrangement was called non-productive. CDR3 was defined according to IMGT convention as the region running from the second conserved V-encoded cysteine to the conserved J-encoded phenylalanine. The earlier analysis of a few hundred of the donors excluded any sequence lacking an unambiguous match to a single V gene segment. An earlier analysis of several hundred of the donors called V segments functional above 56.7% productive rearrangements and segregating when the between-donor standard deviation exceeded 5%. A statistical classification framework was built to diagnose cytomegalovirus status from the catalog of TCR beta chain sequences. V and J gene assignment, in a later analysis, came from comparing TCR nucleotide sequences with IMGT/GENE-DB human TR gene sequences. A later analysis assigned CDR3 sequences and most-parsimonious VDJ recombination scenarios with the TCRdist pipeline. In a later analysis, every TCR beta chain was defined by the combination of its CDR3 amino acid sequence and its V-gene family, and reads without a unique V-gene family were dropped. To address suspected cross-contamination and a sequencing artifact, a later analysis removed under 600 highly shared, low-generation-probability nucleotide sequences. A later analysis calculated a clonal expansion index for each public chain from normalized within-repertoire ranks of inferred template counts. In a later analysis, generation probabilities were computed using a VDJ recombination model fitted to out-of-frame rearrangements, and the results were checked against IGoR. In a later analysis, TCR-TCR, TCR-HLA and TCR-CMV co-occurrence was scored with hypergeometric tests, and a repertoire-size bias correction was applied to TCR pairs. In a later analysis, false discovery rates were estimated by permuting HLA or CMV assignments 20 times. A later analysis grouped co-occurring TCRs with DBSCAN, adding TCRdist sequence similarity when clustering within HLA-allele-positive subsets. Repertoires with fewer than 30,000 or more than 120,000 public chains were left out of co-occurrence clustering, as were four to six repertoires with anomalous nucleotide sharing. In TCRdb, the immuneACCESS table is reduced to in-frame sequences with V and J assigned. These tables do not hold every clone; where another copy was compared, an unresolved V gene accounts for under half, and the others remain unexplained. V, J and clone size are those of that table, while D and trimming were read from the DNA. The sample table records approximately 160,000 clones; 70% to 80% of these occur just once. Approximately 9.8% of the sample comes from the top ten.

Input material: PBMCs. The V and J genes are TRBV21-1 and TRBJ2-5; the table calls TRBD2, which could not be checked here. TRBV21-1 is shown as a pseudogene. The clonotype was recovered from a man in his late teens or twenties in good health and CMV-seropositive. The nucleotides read TGTGCCAGCAGCCGAAGACTAGCGGGAGGGGACGAGACCCAGTACTTC. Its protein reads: CASSRRLAGGDETQYF.